This T cell receptor (beta chain) was captured in a study of blood T cell repertoires in COVID-19. Study at large: Acute-phase and convalescent COVID-19 samples originated in the United States, Italy and Spain. In each case, the material was cDNA or gDNA derived from T cells, B-cell-depleted T cells, or PBMCs.

As originally analysed: Estimation of nucleated cell counts was performed using reference gene primer amplification. The assay was immunoSEQ multiplex PCR, and TCRdb's table has in-frame clones only and misses some. That table supplies the V and J calls and clone size; D and trimming were determined from the DNA. The sample lists hundreds of thousands of clones, roughly 81% occurring once. V was clipped by 6 bases and J by 4 bases; unmatched bases: 7. Looked up from germline, CDR1 is SQVTM and CDR2 is ANQGSEA. The CDR3 spans 14 residues. This chain uses TRBV29-1 with TRBJ2-1, with 9 bases lining up with TRBD1. The sequencing sample was made of peripheral blood. The source is a middle-aged man with acute or convalescent COVID-19. The DNA of the CDR3 is TGCAGCGTGGGCCGGGGACAGGGATACAATGAGCAGTTCTTC. Encoded protein: CSVGRGQGYNEQFF.